This T cell receptor (beta chain) derives from a study of regulatory T cells in long-lasting Graves disease. The CDR3 extends over 13 amino acids. Germline CDR1 is MNHNS and CDR2 is SASEGT. Trimming removed 11 bases at V and 2 bases at J, with 15 bases between. Building of the TCR beta libraries involved iRepertoire HTBI primers and Arm-PCR of CDR3 regions. One entry per CDR3 protein results from TCRdb running MiXCR on the multiplex PCR reads. The table includes about half a million distinct CDR3 sequences, about 22% detected once. Time point meaning: persistent/refractory GD, antithyroid drugs over 5 years with positive TRAb. The TCR library was prepared using RNA isolated from PBMCs. Peripheral blood, roughly 8.1 milliliters of it, was drawn into EDTA tubes.

The clonotype comes from a female donor with Graves disease. This material consisted of peripheral blood mononuclear cells (PBMCs), taken when the disease was refractory, from a patient treated with antithyroid drugs. The chain employs TRBV6-1 and TRBJ1-2; D remains ambiguous. CDR3 amino acids: CAAHPTDNYGYTF. The CDR3 DNA follows: TGTGCCGCCCACCCGACTGACAACTATGGCTACACCTTC.